The entry that follows covers one T cell receptor (beta chain) sequence. What it binds is not known. The ends were cut back, 6 bases at V and 9 bases at J, with 18 bases in the middle. Germline-derived CDR1 and CDR2 are MNHEY and SVGAGI. There are 15 residues in the CDR3. Patients who had autoimmune disease history or got systemic immunosuppression were left out. The entry originates in a study of OX40 agonist ivuxolimab in advanced cancers. Study background: Among those enrolled, mean age was about 63 years (range about 20 to 79) and roughly 84% were male.

Some clones are missing from TCRdb's copy, which holds only in-frame ones; the method was immunoSEQ multiplex PCR. Of 90,000 to 130,000 clones in the sample, roughly 90% were seen once. Study findings and constraints: Compared with others, partial responders at 0.1-3.0 mg/kg displayed clonal expansion among the lowest. Relative to CD4+ cells, CD8+ T cells on average had more expanded clones.

The sequence was collected from an adult with an advanced solid tumor such as melanoma, head and neck, liver or kidney cancer. Here the sequenced sample was CD4+ or CD8+ T cells sorted from blood, taken in a trial of the OX40 agonist ivuxolimab. This chain connects TRBV6-5 to TRBJ1-6; D gene ambiguous. CDR3 loop: CASSQHIPGGSPLHF. The CDR3 coding sequence is TGTGCCAGCAGCCAACACATTCCAGGAGGTTCACCCCTCCACTTT.